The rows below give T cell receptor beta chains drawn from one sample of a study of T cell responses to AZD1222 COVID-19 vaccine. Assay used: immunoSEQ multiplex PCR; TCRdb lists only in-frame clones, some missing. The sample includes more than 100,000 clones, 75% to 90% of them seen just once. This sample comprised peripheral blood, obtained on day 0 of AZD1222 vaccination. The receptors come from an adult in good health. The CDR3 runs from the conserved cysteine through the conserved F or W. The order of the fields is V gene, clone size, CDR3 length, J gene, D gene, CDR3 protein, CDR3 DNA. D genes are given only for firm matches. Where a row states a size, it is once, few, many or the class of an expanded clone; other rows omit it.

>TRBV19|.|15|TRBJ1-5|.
CASSIGAISYLPQHF
TGTGCCAGTAGTATCGGGGCCATTTCTTATTTACCCCAGCATTTT
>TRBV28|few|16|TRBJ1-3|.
CASSYYRTNSGHTIYF
TGTGCCAGCAGTTACTATAGGACCAACTCCGGCCACACCATATATTTT
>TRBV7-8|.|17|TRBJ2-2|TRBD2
CASSSISGRAYGGELFF
TGTGCCAGCAGCTCAATCAGCGGGAGGGCCTATGGCGGGGAGCTGTTTTTT
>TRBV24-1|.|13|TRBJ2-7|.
CATSGRAGYEQYF
TGTGCCACCAGTGGCAGGGCTGGATACGAGCAGTACTTC
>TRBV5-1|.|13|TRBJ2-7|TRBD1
CASSWGQNYEQYF
TGCGCCAGCAGCTGGGGACAGAACTACGAGCAGTACTTC
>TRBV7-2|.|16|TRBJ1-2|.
CASSHPRDSPNYGYTF
TGTGCCAGCAGTCATCCCCGGGACTCCCCTAACTATGGCTACACCTTC
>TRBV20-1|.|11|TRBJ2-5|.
CSARWQETQYF
TGCAGTGCTAGGTGGCAAGAGACCCAGTACTTC
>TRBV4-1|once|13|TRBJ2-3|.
CASRTAATDTQYF
TGCGCCAGCAGGACGGCCGCGACAGATACGCAGTATTTT
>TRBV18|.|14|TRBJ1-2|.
CASSPPRRVGGYTF
TGTGCCAGCTCACCACCCAGGAGGGTGGGTGGCTACACCTTC
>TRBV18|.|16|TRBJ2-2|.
CASSPSAGQGTGELFF
TGTGCCAGCTCCCCGTCGGCTGGGCAGGGCACCGGGGAGCTGTTTTTT
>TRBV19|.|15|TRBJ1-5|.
CASSILIQGNQPQHF
TGTGCCAGTAGCATACTAATTCAGGGGAATCAGCCCCAGCATTTT
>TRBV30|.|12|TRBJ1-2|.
CAWRQGRGGYTF
TGTGCCTGGAGACAGGGAAGGGGAGGCTACACCTTC
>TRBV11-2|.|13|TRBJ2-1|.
CATRMGGGNEQFF
TGTGCCACTCGGATGGGGGGCGGCAATGAGCAGTTCTTC
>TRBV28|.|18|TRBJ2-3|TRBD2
CASSPQRAGGRFTDTQYF
TGTGCCAGCAGTCCTCAAAGGGCGGGGGGACGATTCACAGATACGCAGTATTTT
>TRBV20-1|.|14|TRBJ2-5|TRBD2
CSASMASGEETQYF
TGCAGTGCTAGTATGGCTAGCGGTGAAGAGACCCAGTACTTC
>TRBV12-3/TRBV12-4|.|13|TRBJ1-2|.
CASSLAGNYGYTF
TGTGCCAGCAGTTTAGCCGGTAACTATGGCTACACCTTC
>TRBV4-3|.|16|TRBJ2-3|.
CASSQTPRGSTDTQYF
TGCGCCAGCAGCCAAACCCCCCGGGGCAGCACAGATACGCAGTATTTT
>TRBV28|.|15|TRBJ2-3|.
CASSPPGGFTDTQYF
TGTGCCAGCAGTCCCCCCGGGGGATTCACAGATACGCAGTATTTT
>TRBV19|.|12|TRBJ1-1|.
CASSSRVAEAFF
TGTGCCAGTAGTTCGAGGGTCGCTGAAGCTTTCTTT
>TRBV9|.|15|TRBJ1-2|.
CASSPRLQGSYGYTF
TGTGCCAGCAGCCCCCGCCTTCAGGGGTCCTATGGCTACACCTTC
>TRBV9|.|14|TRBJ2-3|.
CASSPRFGADTQYF
TGTGCCAGCAGCCCGCGATTCGGTGCAGATACGCAGTATTTT
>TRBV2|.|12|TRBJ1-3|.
CASSESRNTIYF
TGTGCCAGCAGTGAAAGCCGAAACACCATATATTTT
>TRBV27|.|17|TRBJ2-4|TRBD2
CANPGSRTSAAKNIQYF
TGTGCCAACCCGGGTTCTCGGACTAGCGCAGCCAAAAACATTCAGTACTTC
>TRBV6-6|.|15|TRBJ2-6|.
CASIIDSSGANVLTF
TGTGCCAGCATAATAGACAGCTCTGGGGCCAACGTCCTGACTTTC
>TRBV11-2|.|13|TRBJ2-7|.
CASSPQWAYEQYF
TGTGCCAGCAGCCCCCAGTGGGCCTACGAGCAGTACTTC
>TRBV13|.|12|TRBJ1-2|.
CASARGANGYTF
TGTGCCAGTGCGCGGGGGGCGAATGGCTACACCTTC
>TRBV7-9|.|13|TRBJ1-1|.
CASSLGGSTEAFF
TGTGCCAGCAGCTTAGGGGGTAGCACTGAAGCTTTCTTT
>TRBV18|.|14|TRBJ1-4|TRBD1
CASGPTGVDEKLFF
TGTGCCAGCGGCCCGACAGGGGTTGATGAAAAACTGTTTTTT
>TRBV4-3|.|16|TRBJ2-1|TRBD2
CASSQYLAGARYEQFF
TGCGCCAGCAGCCAGTACCTAGCGGGAGCAAGGTATGAGCAGTTCTTC
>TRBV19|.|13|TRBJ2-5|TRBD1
CASSIDRGETQYF
TGTGCCAGTAGTATTGACAGGGGGGAGACCCAGTACTTC
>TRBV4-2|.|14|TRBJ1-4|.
CASSQLGDNEKLFF
TGTGCCAGCAGCCAACTGGGAGATAATGAAAAACTGTTTTTT
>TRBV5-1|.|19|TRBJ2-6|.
CASSLDSKGFLSGANVLTF
TGCGCCAGCAGCTTGGACAGCAAGGGGTTCCTCTCTGGGGCCAACGTCCTGACTTTC
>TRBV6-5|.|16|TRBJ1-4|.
CASSYSVLRTNEKLFF
TGTGCCAGCAGTTACTCGGTCCTACGAACTAATGAAAAACTGTTTTTT
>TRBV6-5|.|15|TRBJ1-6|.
CASSYNGASNSPLHF
TGTGCCAGCAGTTACAACGGAGCGAGTAATTCACCCCTCCACTTT
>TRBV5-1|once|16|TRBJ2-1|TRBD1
CASSPTGTGGWDEQFF
TGCGCCAGCAGCCCAACTGGGACAGGGGGTTGGGATGAGCAGTTCTTC
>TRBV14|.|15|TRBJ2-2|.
CASSLQGGIAGELFF
TGTGCCAGCAGCCTACAGGGGGGGATTGCCGGGGAGCTGTTTTTT
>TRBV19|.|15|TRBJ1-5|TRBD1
CASSATGGPDQPQHF
TGTGCCAGTAGTGCCACAGGGGGCCCAGATCAGCCCCAGCATTTT
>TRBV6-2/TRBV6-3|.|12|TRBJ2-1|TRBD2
CASSYAGLVQFF
TGTGCCAGCAGTTACGCGGGACTAGTGCAGTTCTTC
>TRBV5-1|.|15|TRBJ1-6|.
CASSLGPSFNSPLHF
TGCGCCAGCAGCTTGGGCCCATCCTTTAATTCACCCCTCCACTTT
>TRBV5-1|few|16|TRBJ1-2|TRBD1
CASSPVGTGALGGYTF
TGCGCCAGCAGCCCGGTCGGGACAGGGGCCCTAGGCGGCTACACCTTC
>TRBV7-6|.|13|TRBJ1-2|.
CASSSPGHEGYTF
TGTGCCAGCAGCTCCCCGGGACACGAAGGCTACACCTTC
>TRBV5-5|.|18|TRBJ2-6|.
CASSPFWTDYSGANVLTF
TGTGCCAGCAGCCCCTTCTGGACTGACTATTCTGGGGCCAACGTCCTGACTTTC
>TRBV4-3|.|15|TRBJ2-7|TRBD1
CASSQEGDRAYEQYF
TGCGCCAGCAGCCAAGAGGGGGACAGGGCATACGAGCAGTACTTC
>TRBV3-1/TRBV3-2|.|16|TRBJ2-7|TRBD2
CASSHRAGTSLGEQYF
TGTGCCAGCAGCCATCGAGCCGGGACTAGTCTGGGGGAGCAGTACTTC
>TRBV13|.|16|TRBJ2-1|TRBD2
CASSPWGLAGGYEQFF
TGTGCCAGCAGCCCCTGGGGACTAGCGGGGGGGTATGAGCAGTTCTTC
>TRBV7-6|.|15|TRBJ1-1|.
CASSLAPQGNTEAFF
TGTGCCAGCAGCTTAGCGCCACAGGGGAACACTGAAGCTTTCTTT
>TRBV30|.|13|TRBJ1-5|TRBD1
CAFARQGGQPQHF
TGTGCCTTCGCCCGACAGGGGGGTCAGCCCCAGCATTTT
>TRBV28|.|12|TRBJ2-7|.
CASWRYAYEQYF
TGTGCCAGCTGGAGGTATGCCTACGAGCAGTACTTC
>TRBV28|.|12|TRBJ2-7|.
CASSFFDYEQYF
TGTGCCAGCAGTTTTTTCGACTACGAGCAGTACTTC
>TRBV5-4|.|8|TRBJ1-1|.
CASNEAFF
TGTGCCAGTAACGAAGCTTTCTTT
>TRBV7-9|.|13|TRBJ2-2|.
CASSLREGGELFF
TGTGCCAGCAGCCTACGAGAAGGAGGGGAGCTGTTTTTT
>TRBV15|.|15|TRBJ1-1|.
CATSRAGRLNTEAFF
TGTGCCACCAGCAGAGCCGGACGGCTGAACACTGAAGCTTTCTTT
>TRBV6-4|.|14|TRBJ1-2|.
CASSDSTRNYGYTF
TGTGCCAGCAGTGACTCGACCAGGAACTATGGCTACACCTTC